These T cell receptor beta chains were read from a single sample in a study of shared clonotypes between healthy human individuals. This table comes from immunoSEQ multiplex PCR, and its TCRdb copy is limited to in-frame clones, with some not included. The data contain about 710,000 clones, roughly 73% of them singletons. Input material: memory CD4+ T cells sorted from blood. These receptors were obtained from a woman aged 25 to 39 in good health. Each CDR3 is given with its conserved first and last residue. The order of the fields is V gene, clone size, D gene, J gene, CDR3 length, CDR3 protein, CDR3 DNA. A D gene is named only where the DNA matches it firmly. The size of a clone is reported for some rows only, either as once, few or many, or as a class for expanded clones.

V gene: TRBV5-6; clone size: NA; D gene: TRBD1; J gene: TRBJ1-5; CDR3 length: 16; CDR3 protein: CASSLGPGQVNQPQHF; CDR3 DNA: TGTGCCAGCAGCTTGGGTCCGGGACAGGTCAATCAGCCCCAGCATTTT
V gene: TRBV6-5; clone size: NA; D gene: NA; J gene: TRBJ2-1; CDR3 length: 14; CDR3 protein: CASSSRWAGNEQFF; CDR3 DNA: TGTGCCAGCAGTTCTCGTTGGGCAGGGAATGAGCAGTTCTTC
V gene: TRBV19; clone size: few; D gene: NA; J gene: TRBJ2-2; CDR3 length: 15; CDR3 protein: CASSNLARSAGELFF; CDR3 DNA: TGTGCCAGTAGTAACCTTGCTAGGTCCGCCGGGGAGCTGTTTTTT
V gene: TRBV25-1; clone size: few; D gene: NA; J gene: TRBJ2-2; CDR3 length: 14; CDR3 protein: CASSAHSPTGELFF; CDR3 DNA: TGTGCCAGCAGTGCGCACTCTCCCACGGGGGAGCTGTTTTTT
V gene: TRBV20-1; clone size: NA; D gene: NA; J gene: TRBJ2-1; CDR3 length: 10; CDR3 protein: CSAIDYEQFF; CDR3 DNA: TGCAGTGCTATAGACTATGAGCAGTTCTTC
V gene: TRBV6-1; clone size: NA; D gene: NA; J gene: TRBJ1-2; CDR3 length: 12; CDR3 protein: CASGTYRDSYTF; CDR3 DNA: TGTGCCAGCGGGACTTACAGGGACAGCTACACCTTC
V gene: TRBV28; clone size: NA; D gene: NA; J gene: TRBJ2-5; CDR3 length: 11; CDR3 protein: CASSFWETQYF; CDR3 DNA: TGTGCCAGCAGTTTTTGGGAGACCCAGTACTTC
V gene: TRBV19; clone size: NA; D gene: TRBD1; J gene: TRBJ1-5; CDR3 length: 13; CDR3 protein: CASSDRVGQPQHF; CDR3 DNA: TGTGCCAGTAGTGACAGGGTGGGTCAGCCCCAGCATTTT
V gene: TRBV5-8; clone size: once; D gene: TRBD1; J gene: TRBJ1-4; CDR3 length: 15; CDR3 protein: CASSLTGAAGEKLFF; CDR3 DNA: TGTGCCAGCAGCCTAACAGGGGCGGCAGGTGAAAAACTGTTTTTT
V gene: TRBV4-1; clone size: NA; D gene: TRBD1; J gene: TRBJ1-4; CDR3 length: 17; CDR3 protein: CASSQDSTGRANEKLFF; CDR3 DNA: TGCGCCAGCAGCCAAGATTCGACAGGGCGGGCCAATGAAAAACTGTTTTTT
V gene: TRBV9; clone size: NA; D gene: TRBD2; J gene: TRBJ2-1; CDR3 length: 15; CDR3 protein: CASTPRASGPNEQFF; CDR3 DNA: TGTGCCAGCACCCCACGGGCTAGCGGACCCAATGAGCAGTTCTTC
V gene: TRBV29-1; clone size: few; D gene: NA; J gene: TRBJ2-7; CDR3 length: 11; CDR3 protein: CSVQGTYEQYF; CDR3 DNA: TGCAGCGTCCAGGGAACCTACGAGCAGTACTTC
V gene: TRBV6-5; clone size: NA; D gene: TRBD1; J gene: TRBJ1-1; CDR3 length: 16; CDR3 protein: CASSYSPGQGITEAFF; CDR3 DNA: TGTGCCAGCAGTTACTCCCCGGGACAGGGAATAACTGAAGCTTTCTTT
V gene: TRBV5-4; clone size: NA; D gene: TRBD1; J gene: TRBJ1-2; CDR3 length: 15; CDR3 protein: CASSPELQGVYGYTF; CDR3 DNA: TGTGCCAGCAGCCCCGAACTACAGGGGGTCTATGGCTACACCTTC
V gene: TRBV18; clone size: NA; D gene: TRBD2; J gene: TRBJ2-1; CDR3 length: 15; CDR3 protein: CASSPRLAGNNEQFF; CDR3 DNA: TGTGCCAGCTCACCTCGGCTAGCGGGAAACAATGAGCAGTTCTTC
V gene: TRBV30; clone size: NA; D gene: TRBD1; J gene: TRBJ1-3; CDR3 length: 14; CDR3 protein: CAWSEQGFGNTIYF; CDR3 DNA: TGTGCCTGGAGTGAACAGGGGTTTGGAAACACCATATATTTT
V gene: TRBV2; clone size: once; D gene: NA; J gene: TRBJ2-3; CDR3 length: 14; CDR3 protein: CASSDGTRTDTQYF; CDR3 DNA: TGTGCCAGCAGTGATGGGACAAGGACAGATACGCAGTATTTT
V gene: TRBV5-4; clone size: NA; D gene: TRBD1; J gene: TRBJ2-7; CDR3 length: 14; CDR3 protein: CASSSDREAYEQYF; CDR3 DNA: TGTGCCAGCAGCTCGGACAGGGAAGCCTACGAGCAGTACTTC
V gene: TRBV11-1; clone size: NA; D gene: NA; J gene: TRBJ1-1; CDR3 length: 13; CDR3 protein: CASSTRVRAEAFF; CDR3 DNA: TGTGCCAGCAGCACTAGGGTGAGGGCTGAAGCTTTCTTT
V gene: TRBV27; clone size: NA; D gene: TRBD2; J gene: TRBJ2-1; CDR3 length: 16; CDR3 protein: CATSPLAGVSFNEQFF; CDR3 DNA: TGTGCCACATCCCCCCTGGCGGGAGTATCTTTTAATGAGCAGTTCTTC
V gene: TRBV5-1; clone size: NA; D gene: TRBD2; J gene: TRBJ2-3; CDR3 length: 18; CDR3 protein: CASRLGTSGSAGTDTQYF; CDR3 DNA: TGCGCCAGCAGACTAGGGACTAGCGGGAGTGCGGGCACAGATACGCAGTATTTT
V gene: TRBV7-8; clone size: few; D gene: NA; J gene: TRBJ2-6; CDR3 length: 15; CDR3 protein: CASSPQLSGANVLTF; CDR3 DNA: TGTGCCAGCAGCCCGCAGTTATCTGGGGCCAACGTCCTGACTTTC
V gene: TRBV9; clone size: NA; D gene: NA; J gene: TRBJ1-1; CDR3 length: 14; CDR3 protein: CASSVSWGNTEAFF; CDR3 DNA: TGTGCCAGCAGCGTATCGTGGGGAAACACTGAAGCTTTCTTT
V gene: TRBV6-4; clone size: NA; D gene: NA; J gene: TRBJ2-1; CDR3 length: 16; CDR3 protein: CASSPLSASSYNEQFF; CDR3 DNA: TGTGCCAGCAGTCCACTTAGCGCGAGCTCCTACAATGAGCAGTTCTTC
V gene: TRBV9; clone size: NA; D gene: TRBD2; J gene: TRBJ2-7; CDR3 length: 14; CDR3 protein: CASSSSGSSDEQYF; CDR3 DNA: TGTGCCAGCAGCTCAAGCGGGAGTAGTGACGAGCAGTACTTC
V gene: TRBV28; clone size: NA; D gene: TRBD2; J gene: TRBJ2-1; CDR3 length: 17; CDR3 protein: CASSFRASGSSYNEQFF; CDR3 DNA: TGTGCCAGCAGTTTCAGGGCTAGCGGGAGTTCTTACAATGAGCAGTTCTTC
V gene: TRBV4-2; clone size: few; D gene: TRBD1; J gene: TRBJ1-4; CDR3 length: 18; CDR3 protein: CASSQDPDRAGTNEKLFF; CDR3 DNA: TGTGCCAGCAGCCAAGACCCCGACAGGGCCGGAACTAATGAAAAACTGTTTTTT